This TCR beta chain comes out of a study of blood T cell repertoires in COVID-19. Deletions cut 4 bases from V and 8 bases from J, with 15 bases between. The CDR3 consists of 13 residues. CDR1 SQVTM and CDR2 ANQGSEA come from the germline V gene. Libraries were prepared by immunoSEQ multiplex PCR; TCRdb keeps only in-frame clonotypes and omits some of them. Of fewer than 200,000 clones detected, 60% to 80% appear once; the ten largest clones hold 26%. The sample consisted of peripheral blood. The sequence derives from a woman in her 70s with acute or convalescent COVID-19. The V and J genes are TRBV29-1 and TRBJ2-1; possibly TRBD1 for D (6 bases). This chain's CDR3 is CSVGRTAEYEQFF. In DNA form, the CDR3 reads TGCAGCGTTGGCCGGACAGCCGAATATGAGCAGTTCTTC.